The next 27 T cell receptor beta chains were all read from a single sample in a study of T cells in Graves' hyperthyroidism and ophthalmopathy. Researchers took RNA transcripts and amplified the TCR beta CDR3 regions from them. First-round RT-PCR targeting the TCR CDR3 was performed with the HTBI primer set. From the multiplex PCR reads, TCRdb called clonotypes with MiXCR, one entry per CDR3 protein. The table records 600,000 or so distinct CDR3 sequences, approximately 15% of them present only once. The sequenced material came from blood. The receptors shown here come from a young woman with Graves' ophthalmopathy.

This clonotype has at least ten counts. This chain connects TRBV7-2 to TRBJ2-7, with 7 bases lining up with TRBD1. CDR3 length: 15 residues. Germline values: CDR1 SGHTA, CDR2 FQGNSA. With 8 bases clipped from V and 3 bases from J, the junction kept 13 bases outside the gene matches. Here the CDR3 reads CASYDPGQNFYEQYF. The DNA for the CDR3 is TGTGCCAGCTACGATCCGGGACAGAACTTCTACGAGCAGTACTTC.

In this sample, this clonotype turned up many times. The chain has TRBV20-1 and TRBJ2-1; D might be TRBD2 (6 bases). Trimming left V 0 bases short and J 4 bases short, with 10 bases between. The CDR3 sequence is 14 residues long. The germline gives CDR1 DFQATT, CDR2 SNEGSKA (reference sequence). Here the CDR3 DNA reads TGCAGTGCTAGAGACGGGAGAGCGTACAATGAGCAGTTCTTC. It specifies CSARDGRAYNEQFF.

This clonotype was observed many times. V gene TRBV30 combines with J gene TRBJ1-1; D is ambiguous. Trimming shortened V by 4 bases and J by 2 bases, and 14 bases separated the two germline ends. The CDR3 loop spans 14 amino acids. In germline, CDR1 is GTSNPN, CDR2 SVGIG (reference sequence). The CDR3 loop reads CAWIPGLSNTEAFF. In nucleotides, the CDR3 is TGTGCCTGGATCCCCGGCCTTTCTAACACTGAAGCTTTCTTT.

This clonotype showed up many times. This chain links TRBV27 with TRBJ1-2; D is perhaps TRBD1 (6 bases). This CDR3 is built from 14 residues. The ends were cut back, 6 bases at V and 8 bases at J, with 19 bases in the middle. Germline-derived CDR1 and CDR2 are MNHEY and SMNVEV (reference sequence). CDR3 amino acids: CASRPPTGMRGYTF. The DNA for the CDR3 is TGTGCCAGCAGACCACCCACAGGGATGCGGGGCTACACCTTC.

This clonotype was detected many times. The rearrangement joins TRBV28 to TRBJ2-1; D gene unclear. The CDR3 loop spans 11 amino acids. Looked up from germline, CDR1 is MDHEN and CDR2 is SYDVKM. V dropped 9 bases and J dropped 4 bases, with 7 bases sitting between them. The CDR3, as DNA: TGTGCCAGTCGAGATTACAATGAGCAGTTCTTC. Protein product: CASRDYNEQFF.

This clonotype was detected only a few times. A read error may be the cause here, since a much bigger clone is one base away. Likely a read error: the CDR3 ends without its conserved phenylalanine or tryptophan. The rearrangement joins TRBV20-1 to TRBJ2-2, with unresolved D. Trimming removed 3 bases at V and 0 bases at J, with 8 bases between. CDR1 is DFQATT, CDR2 SNEGSKA, per germline (reference sequence). This CDR3 is built from 14 residues. For the CDR3, the DNA is TGCAGTGCTAGTAACAGCGCGAACACCGGGGAGCTGTTTTCT. This codes for CSASNSANTGELFS.

V is TRBV9 and J is TRBJ2-1; 14 bases agree with TRBD2. This CDR3 region has 20 residues. CDR1 is SGDLS and CDR2 is YYNGEE in the germline V gene. V shed 3 bases, J shed 4 bases, and the junction held 15 bases outside the gene matches. The CDR3 bases are TGTGCCAGCAGCGAACGATTCCCCGGGACTAGCGGGAGAGCGTACAATGAGCAGTTCTTC. Protein product: CASSERFPGTSGRAYNEQFF.

This clonotype was observed at least ten times. The chain recombines TRBV7-3 with TRBJ2-1; D may be TRBD2 (6 bases). The CDR3 is 15 amino acids. The ends were cut back, 3 bases at V and 3 bases at J, with 12 bases in the middle. Per the germline V gene, CDR1 is SGHTA and CDR2 is FQGTGA. CDR3 bases: TGTGCCAGCAGCTTGGGGGACTTGCACTACAATGAGCAGTTCTTC. This gives the protein CASSLGDLHYNEQFF.

V usage is TRBV10-3 and J usage is TRBJ1-6, with a tentative D call TRBD1 (6 bases). The germline V and J ends were trimmed by 6 bases and 5 bases, with 14 bases remaining between them. CDR3 length: 15 amino acids. From germline, CDR1 is ENHRY and CDR2 SYGVKD. As DNA, the CDR3 is TGTGCCATCAGGGAACAGGGCGTGGATAATTCACCCCTCCACTTT. Its translation: CAIREQGVDNSPLHF.

This clonotype was found many times. This chain joins TRBV7-2 and TRBJ2-7; TRBD1 matches 9 bases. Germline values: CDR1 SGHTA, CDR2 FQGNSA. The J segment lost 7 bases and the V segment lost 4 bases, leaving 8 bases of the junction unmatched. The CDR3 is made up of 14 amino acids. The CDR3 DNA is TGTGCCAGCAGCTCAACTGGACAGGGGTGGGAGCAGTACTTC. It specifies CASSSTGQGWEQYF.

As for this clonotype: One base away lies a much larger clone, so this may be a sequencing read error. The chain is built from TRBV2 and TRBJ1-6; TRBD1 matches 9 bases. This CDR3 region has 19 residues. Trimming cost V 5 bases and J 7 bases; bases outside gene matches: 18. Germline CDR1 and CDR2: SNHLY and FYNNEI. CDR3 nucleotides: TGTGCCAGCAGTTATTTGCCGGGACAGGGAGGTTTTGGAAATTCACCCCTCCACTTT. Amino acids: CASSYLPGQGGFGNSPLHF.

The chain carries TRBV29-1 and TRBJ2-7; D may correspond to TRBD1 or TRBD2 (6 bases each). The length of the CDR3 is 14 residues. Germline CDR1 is SQVTM and CDR2 is ANQGSEA. The V end lost 3 bases, the J end lost 7 bases, and 19 bases lay between the germline ends. The CDR3 coding sequence is TGCAGCGTTGATCTCGTCGGGGGCTTTGGTGAGCAGTACTTC. Translation: CSVDLVGGFGEQYF.

In this sample, this clonotype turned up many times. The rearrangement links TRBV7-2 to TRBJ2-1; 7 nucleotides match TRBD2. J was trimmed by 3 bases and V by 2 bases; bases with no gene match: 4. CDR3 length: 15 amino acids. CDR1 is SGHTA, CDR2 FQGNSA, per germline. The CDR3 DNA follows: TGTGCCAGCAGCTTAACTAGCGTCAGCTACAATGAGCAGTTCTTC. It codes for CASSLTSVSYNEQFF.

This clonotype was observed a handful of times. This sequence joins TRBV30 and TRBJ2-2; 10 nucleotides line up with TRBD2. With V trimmed by 0 bases and J by 6 bases, 10 bases remained unmatched. CDR1 is GTSNPN and CDR2 is SVGIG in the germline V gene (reference sequence). The CDR3 loop spans 17 amino acids. The CDR3 DNA follows: TGTGCCTGGAGTGTTCGAGCGGGAGGGCCTCATTCCGGGGAGCTGTTTTTT. This codes for CAWSVRAGGPHSGELFF.

This clonotype was picked up many times. V and J are TRBV2 and TRBJ2-1, with 7 bases matching TRBD2. Germline V gene lookup returns CDR1 SNHLY and CDR2 FYNNEI. The J segment lost 4 bases and the V segment lost 5 bases, leaving 8 bases of the junction unmatched. The CDR3 is made up of 15 amino acids. The CDR3 nucleotides are TGTGCCAGCAGTCCACTAGCGAAGACTTACAATGAGCAGTTCTTC. Protein sequence: CASSPLAKTYNEQFF.

This clonotype has a count of ten or more. The chain is built from TRBV27 and TRBJ1-4; 8 nucleotides agree with TRBD1. Germline V gene sequence: CDR1 MNHEY, CDR2 SMNVEV (reference sequence). The V segment lost 5 bases and the J segment 8 bases; nucleotides outside the gene matches: 10. The CDR3 totals 15 residues. The CDR3 sequence: CASSPPGQEIEKLFF. CDR3 nucleotide sequence: TGTGCCAGCAGTCCTCCGGGACAGGAAATAGAAAAACTGTTTTTT.

This clonotype has at least ten counts. V usage is TRBV7-9 and J usage is TRBJ2-1; D possibly corresponds to TRBD1 (8 bases). This CDR3 has 15 amino acids. Germline CDR1 reads SEHNR; CDR2 reads FQNEAQ (reference sequence). V dropped 5 bases and J dropped 10 bases, with 21 bases sitting between them. The CDR3 sequence: CASSQRGQALGEQFF. The CDR3 nucleotides read TGTGCCAGCAGCCAGCGGGGACAGGCTTTGGGGGAGCAGTTCTTC.

The sample holds many counts of this clonotype. V gene TRBV27 combines with J gene TRBJ1-1, with D perhaps matching TRBD1 (6 bases). The CDR3 spans 17 residues. Looked up from germline, CDR1 is MNHEY and CDR2 is SMNVEV (reference sequence). Trimming removed 4 bases at V and 0 bases at J, with 18 bases between. CDR3 bases: TGTGCCAGCAGTTGGACCTCAGGGGTTCCCATGAACACTGAAGCTTTCTTT. As protein: CASSWTSGVPMNTEAFF.

This clonotype has at least ten counts. V and J are TRBV27 and TRBJ2-5, with 14 bases that match TRBD2. The germline V gene encodes CDR1 MNHEY and CDR2 SMNVEV (reference sequence). The CDR3 extends over 16 amino acids. Trimming at V came to 6 bases and at J to 1 base, leaving 4 bases not matched to a gene. CDR3 residues: CASSHGLAGGQETQYF. The CDR3 DNA reads TGTGCCAGCAGCCACGGACTAGCGGGAGGCCAAGAGACCCAGTACTTC.

This clonotype occurred many times. The chain is built from TRBV2 and TRBJ2-1; D perhaps matches TRBD2 (6 bases). Germline-derived CDR1 and CDR2 are SNHLY and FYNNEI. The CDR3 has 18 residues. Trimming took 5 bases from V and 7 from J, leaving 27 bases between them. This chain's CDR3 is CASSQESRWVGSTNEQFF. CDR3 DNA: TGTGCCAGCAGTCAAGAGAGCCGGTGGGTCGGGAGTACAAATGAGCAGTTCTTC.

This clonotype occurred many times. The rearrangement joins TRBV28 to TRBJ1-1, with D possibly matching TRBD1 (5 bases). V was cut by 5 bases and J by 2 bases, with 12 bases left in between. Germline V lookup: CDR1 MDHEN, CDR2 SYDVKM. The CDR3 loop spans 14 amino acids. Here the CDR3 DNA reads TGTGCCAGCAGTCCTGGGGGGGACAACACTGAAGCTTTCTTT. Its translation: CASSPGGDNTEAFF.

This chain connects TRBV2 to TRBJ1-3; TRBD1 might be the D (6 bases). Germline lookup yields CDR1 SNHLY and CDR2 FYNNEI. CDR3 length equals 15 residues. V lost 5 bases and J 0 bases, leaving 11 bases between the germline ends. CDR3 DNA: TGTGCCAGCAGTCGTAGGGGGGTCTCTGGAAACACCATATATTTT. Protein: CASSRRGVSGNTIYF.

The sample holds many counts of this clonotype. The V gene is TRBV6-2 or TRBV6-3, the J gene TRBJ2-1; no reliable D call. Trimming took off 5 bases at V and 4 bases at J, with 9 bases between the two ends. This CDR3 spans 13 amino acids. Germline CDR1 reads MNHEY; CDR2 reads SVGEGT. CDR3 protein: CASSPAPYNEQFF. The CDR3 DNA reads as TGTGCCAGCAGTCCGGCCCCATACAATGAGCAGTTCTTC.

This clonotype was observed at least ten times. This rearrangement joins TRBV20-1 to TRBJ2-5, with TRBD2 matching 8 bases. The CDR3 is made up of 16 amino acids. Germline trimming cut 5 bases from V and 5 bases from J; bases unmatched to any gene: 16. Germline values: CDR1 DFQATT, CDR2 SNEGSKA (reference sequence). The CDR3 sequence is CSADDPKREKRETQYF. The CDR3 coding sequence is TGCAGTGCTGATGACCCTAAGCGGGAGAAACGGGAGACCCAGTACTTC.

This clonotype was observed a few times. A much bigger clone sits one base away, suggesting this may be a read error. J is TRBJ1-5 and V is TRBV28, with 8 positions matching TRBD1. Germline CDR1 and CDR2: MDHEN and SYDVKM. V lost 3 bases, J lost 8 bases, and 15 bases stayed unmatched. The CDR3 sequence is 17 residues long. CDR3 sequence reads: CASSFLGDRTIEEPQHF. Here the CDR3 DNA reads TGTGCCAGCAGTTTCCTTGGGGACAGGACAATCGAAGAGCCCCAGCATTTT.

The table lists this clonotype with many counts. CDR3 loop: CSARDFGREETQYF. The CDR3 DNA reads TGCAGTGCTAGAGATTTTGGCAGAGAAGAGACCCAGTACTTC. The chain links TRBV20-1 to TRBJ2-5; D is ambiguous. The germline gives CDR1 DFQATT, CDR2 SNEGSKA (reference sequence). The ends were cut back, 0 bases at V and 3 bases at J, with 11 bases in the middle. The CDR3 runs 14 residues.

The J gene is TRBJ1-3, the V gene TRBV7-3; weak D call: TRBD1 (5 bases). CDR1 SGHTA and CDR2 FQGTGA come from the germline V gene. The V gene lost 2 bases and the J gene lost 0 bases, with 11 bases spanning the gap. CDR3 length equals 16 residues. The CDR3 sequence: CASSLDEGNSGNTIYF. DNA for the CDR3: TGTGCCAGCAGCTTAGATGAGGGGAACTCTGGAAACACCATATATTTT.